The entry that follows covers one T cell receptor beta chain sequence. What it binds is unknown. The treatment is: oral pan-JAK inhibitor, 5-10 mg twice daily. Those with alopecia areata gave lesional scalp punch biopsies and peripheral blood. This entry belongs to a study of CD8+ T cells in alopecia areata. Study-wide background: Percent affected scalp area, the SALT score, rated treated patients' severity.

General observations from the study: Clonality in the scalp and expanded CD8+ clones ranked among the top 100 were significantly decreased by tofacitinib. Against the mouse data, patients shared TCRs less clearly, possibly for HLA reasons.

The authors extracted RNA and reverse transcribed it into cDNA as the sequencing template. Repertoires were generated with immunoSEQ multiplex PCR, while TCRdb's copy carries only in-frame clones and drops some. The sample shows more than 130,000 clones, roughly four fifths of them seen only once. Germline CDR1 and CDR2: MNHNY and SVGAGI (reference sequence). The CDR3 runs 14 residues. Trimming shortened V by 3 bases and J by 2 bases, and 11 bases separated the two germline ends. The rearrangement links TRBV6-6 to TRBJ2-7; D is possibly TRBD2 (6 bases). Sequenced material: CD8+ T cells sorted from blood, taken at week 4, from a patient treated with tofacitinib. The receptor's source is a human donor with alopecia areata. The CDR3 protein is CASSYGGGTYEQYF. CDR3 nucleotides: TGTGCCAGCAGTTATGGTGGGGGGACCTACGAGCAGTACTTC.